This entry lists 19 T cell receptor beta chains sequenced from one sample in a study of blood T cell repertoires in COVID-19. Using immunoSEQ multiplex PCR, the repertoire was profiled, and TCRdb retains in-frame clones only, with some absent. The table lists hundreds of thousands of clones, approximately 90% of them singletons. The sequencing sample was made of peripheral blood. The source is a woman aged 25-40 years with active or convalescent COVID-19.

The CDR3 region has the DNA TGTGCCAGCAGTTTTCCTGCAGCGAGCACAGATACGCAGTATTTT. Encoded protein: CASSFPAASTDTQYF. The chain employs TRBV28 and TRBJ2-3, with unresolved D. Trimming pared 3 bases from V and 0 bases from J, leaving 10 bases between. Germline assignment: CDR1 MDHEN and CDR2 SYDVKM. The CDR3 extends over 15 amino acids. The full variable domain, rest sourced from reference TRBV28 and TRBJ2-3, is DVKVTQSSRYLVKRTGEKVFLECVQDMDHENMFWYRQDPGLGLRLIYFSYDVKMKEKGDIPEGYSVSREKKERFSLILESASTNQTSMYLCASSFPAASTDTQYFGPGTRLTVL.

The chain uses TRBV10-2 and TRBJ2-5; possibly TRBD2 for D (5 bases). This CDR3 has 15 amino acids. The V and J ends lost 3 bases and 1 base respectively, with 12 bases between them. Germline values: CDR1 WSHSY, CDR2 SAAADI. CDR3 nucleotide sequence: TGCGCCAGCAGTGAAAAGGAGGCCAGCCAAGAGACCCAGTACTTC. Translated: CASSEKEASQETQYF.

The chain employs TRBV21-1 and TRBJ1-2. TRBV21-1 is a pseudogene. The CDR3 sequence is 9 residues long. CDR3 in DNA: TGTGCCCCCAGAGGCGGCTACACCTTC. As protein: CAPRGGYTF.

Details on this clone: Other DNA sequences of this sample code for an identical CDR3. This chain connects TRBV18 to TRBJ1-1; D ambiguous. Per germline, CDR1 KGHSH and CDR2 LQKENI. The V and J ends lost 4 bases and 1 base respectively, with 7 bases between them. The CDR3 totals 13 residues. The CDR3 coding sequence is TGTGCCAGCTCACTTAATCGGAACACTGAAGCTTTCTTT. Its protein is CASSLNRNTEAFF.

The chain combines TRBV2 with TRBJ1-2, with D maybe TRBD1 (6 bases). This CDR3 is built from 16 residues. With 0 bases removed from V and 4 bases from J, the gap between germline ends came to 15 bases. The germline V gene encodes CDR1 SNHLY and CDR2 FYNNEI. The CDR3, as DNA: TGTGCCAGCAGTGAAGCTCAGGCAGGGGACCTCTATGGCTACACCTTC. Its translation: CASSEAQAGDLYGYTF.

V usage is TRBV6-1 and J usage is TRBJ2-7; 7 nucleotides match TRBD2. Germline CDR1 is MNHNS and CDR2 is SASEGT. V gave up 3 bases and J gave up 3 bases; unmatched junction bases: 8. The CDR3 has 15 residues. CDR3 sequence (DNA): TGTGCCAGCAGTGATAGGAGCGGGGAAGGCTACGAGCAGTACTTC. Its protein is CASSDRSGEGYEQYF.

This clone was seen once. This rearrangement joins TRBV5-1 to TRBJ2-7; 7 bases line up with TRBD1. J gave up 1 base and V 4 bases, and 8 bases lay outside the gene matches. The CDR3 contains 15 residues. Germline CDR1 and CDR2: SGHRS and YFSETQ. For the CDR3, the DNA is TGCGCCAGCAGCGGACTCAACAGGGGTTCCTACGAGCAGTACTTC. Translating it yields CASSGLNRGSYEQYF. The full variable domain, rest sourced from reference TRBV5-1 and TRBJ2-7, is KAGVTQTPRYLIKTRGQQVTLSCSPISGHRSVSWYQQTPGQGLQFLFEYFSETQRNKGNFPGRFSGRQFSNSRSEMNVSTLELGDSALYLCASSGLNRGSYEQYFGPGTRLTVT.

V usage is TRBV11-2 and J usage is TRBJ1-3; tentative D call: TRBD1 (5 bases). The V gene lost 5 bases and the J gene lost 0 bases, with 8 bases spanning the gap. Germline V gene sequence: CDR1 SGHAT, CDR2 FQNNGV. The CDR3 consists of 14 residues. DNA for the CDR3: TGTGCCAGCAGCCAGCAGGGCTCTGGAAACACCATATATTTT. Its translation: CASSQQGSGNTIYF.

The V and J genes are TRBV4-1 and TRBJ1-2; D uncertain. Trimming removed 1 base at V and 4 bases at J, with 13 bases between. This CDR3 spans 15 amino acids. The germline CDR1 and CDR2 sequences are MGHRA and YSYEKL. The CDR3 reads CASSQGRQTTYGYTF. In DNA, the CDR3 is TGCGCCAGCAGCCAAGGACGTCAGACAACCTATGGCTACACCTTC.

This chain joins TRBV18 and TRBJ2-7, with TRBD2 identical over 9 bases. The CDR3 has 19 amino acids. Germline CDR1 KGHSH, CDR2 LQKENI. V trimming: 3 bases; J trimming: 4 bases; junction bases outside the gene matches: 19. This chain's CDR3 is CASSPRSSRLAASPYEQYF. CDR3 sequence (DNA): TGTGCCAGCTCACCGAGGAGTTCAAGACTAGCGGCGTCCCCTTACGAGCAGTACTTC.

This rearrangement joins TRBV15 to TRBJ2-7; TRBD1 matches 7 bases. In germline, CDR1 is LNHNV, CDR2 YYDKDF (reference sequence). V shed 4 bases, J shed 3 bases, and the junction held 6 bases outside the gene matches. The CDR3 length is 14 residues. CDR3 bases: TGTGCCACCAGCAAACCGGGACAGAGCTACGAGCAGTACTTC. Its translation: CATSKPGQSYEQYF.

CDR3 protein: CASSETSGPNNEQFF. The CDR3 DNA reads TGTGCCAGCAGCGAGACTAGCGGACCAAACAATGAGCAGTTCTTC. The rearrangement uses TRBV9 and TRBJ2-1, with 9 bases aligning to TRBD2. The CDR3 is made up of 15 amino acids. Germline V gene data show CDR1 as SGDLS and CDR2 as YYNGEE. J was trimmed by 5 bases and V by 3 bases; bases with no gene match: 6.

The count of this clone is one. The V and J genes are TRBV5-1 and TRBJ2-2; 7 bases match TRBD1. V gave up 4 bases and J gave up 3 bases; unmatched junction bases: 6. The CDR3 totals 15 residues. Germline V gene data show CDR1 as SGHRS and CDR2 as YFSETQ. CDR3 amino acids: CASSRQGGDTGELFF. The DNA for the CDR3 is TGCGCCAGCAGCCGACAGGGTGGAGACACCGGGGAGCTGTTTTTT.

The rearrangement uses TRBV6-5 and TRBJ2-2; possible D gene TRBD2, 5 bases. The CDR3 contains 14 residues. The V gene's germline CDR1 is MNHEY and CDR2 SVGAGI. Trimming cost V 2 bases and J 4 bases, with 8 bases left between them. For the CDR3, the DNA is TGTGCCAGCAGTTACCGTACTAGCACCGGGGAGCTGTTTTTT. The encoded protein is CASSYRTSTGELFF.

CDR3 in DNA: TGTGCCAGCAGCGGCGGGACGGATAGCAATCAGCCCCAGCATTTT. This encodes CASSGGTDSNQPQHF. V and J are TRBV6-5 and TRBJ1-5; TRBD1 is a possible D gene (5 bases). The germline gives CDR1 MNHEY, CDR2 SVGAGI. V was shortened by 6 bases and J by 0 bases, with 12 bases between the two germline ends. The CDR3 length is 15 residues.

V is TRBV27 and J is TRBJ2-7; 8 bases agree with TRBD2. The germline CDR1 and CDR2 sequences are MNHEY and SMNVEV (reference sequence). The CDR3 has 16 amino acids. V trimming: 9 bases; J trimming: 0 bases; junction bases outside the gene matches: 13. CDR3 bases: TGTGCCAGTAGGGTGCCGGGAGGGGGAAGCTCCTACGAGCAGTACTTC. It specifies CASRVPGGGSSYEQYF.

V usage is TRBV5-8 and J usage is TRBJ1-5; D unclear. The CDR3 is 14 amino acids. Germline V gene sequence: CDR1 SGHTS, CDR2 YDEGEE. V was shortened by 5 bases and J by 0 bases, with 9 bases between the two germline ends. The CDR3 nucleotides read TGTGCCAGCAGGGAACAGCTTAGCAATCAGCCCCAGCATTTT. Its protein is CASREQLSNQPQHF.

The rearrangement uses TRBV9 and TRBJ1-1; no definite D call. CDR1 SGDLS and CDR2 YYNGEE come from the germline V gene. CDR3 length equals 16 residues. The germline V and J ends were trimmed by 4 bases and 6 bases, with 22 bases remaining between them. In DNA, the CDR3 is TGTGCCAGCAGCACTTTAGGCCAGAGCTGGAGCCCTGAAGCTTTCTTT. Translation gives CASSTLGQSWSPEAFF.

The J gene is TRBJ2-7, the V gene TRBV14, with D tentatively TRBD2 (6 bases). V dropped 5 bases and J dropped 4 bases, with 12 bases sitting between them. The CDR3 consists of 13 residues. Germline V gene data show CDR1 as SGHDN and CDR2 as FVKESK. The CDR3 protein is CASSTRLVYEQYF. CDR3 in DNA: TGTGCCAGCAGCACCCGACTAGTTTACGAGCAGTACTTC.